These 18 T cell receptor beta chains share one sample of origin, sequenced in a study of cytomegalovirus exposure and HLA in healthy donors. Use of 60 Vbeta and 13 Jbeta primers characterized the PCR. Libraries were prepared by immunoSEQ multiplex PCR; TCRdb keeps only in-frame clonotypes and omits some of them. The sample consists of about 210,000 clones, over 70% of them appearing once. The specimen sequenced was PBMCs. These receptor sequences come from a man aged 35 to 55 in good health and CMV-seropositive.

The V and J genes are TRBV5-1 and TRBJ2-5; 12 nucleotides line up with TRBD2. With V trimmed by 4 bases and J by 4 bases, 8 bases remained unmatched. The CDR3 is made up of 16 amino acids. Germline lookup yields CDR1 SGHRS and CDR2 YFSETQ. CDR3 nucleotide sequence: TGCGCCAGCAGCGCCTCGACTAGCGGGAGTCCAGAGACCCAGTACTTC. Translated, it gives CASSASTSGSPETQYF. The entire variable domain, with the rest obtained from reference TRBV5-1 and TRBJ2-5, is as follows: KAGVTQTPRYLIKTRGQQVTLSCSPISGHRSVSWYQQTPGQGLQFLFEYFSETQRNKGNFPGRFSGRQFSNSRSEMNVSTLELGDSALYLCASSASTSGSPETQYFGPGTRLLVL.

V gene TRBV5-1 combines with J gene TRBJ1-1; unclear D gene. From germline, CDR1 is SGHRS and CDR2 YFSETQ. The CDR3 length is 14 residues. Trimming pared 4 bases from V and 1 base from J, leaving 11 bases between. CDR3 amino acids: CASSPRTENTEAFF. CDR3 nucleotides: TGCGCCAGCAGCCCGCGGACTGAGAACACTGAAGCTTTCTTT.

The V gene is TRBV30, the J gene TRBJ2-7; 14 bases line up with TRBD2. Germline values: CDR1 GTSNPN, CDR2 SVGIG (reference sequence). The CDR3 totals 14 residues. V lost 5 bases and J lost 3; bases outside the gene matches: 3. In nucleotides, the CDR3 is TGTGCCTGGGCGGGACTAGCGGGAGACTACGAGCAGTACTTC. As protein: CAWAGLAGDYEQYF.

In DNA form, the CDR3 reads TGTGCCAGCAGTGTAGGGCCGGGGGTCGGTGCTTTCTTT. Translating gives CASSVGPGVGAFF. The chain is built from TRBV2 and TRBJ1-1, with D tentatively TRBD1 (5 bases). This CDR3 comprises 13 residues. In germline, CDR1 is SNHLY, CDR2 FYNNEI. Between the trimmed V and J ends, which lost 4 bases and 11 bases, there was a span of 17 bases.

V and J are TRBV7-9 and TRBJ2-5; D is unresolved. V lost 0 bases to trimming and J lost 0 bases, with 5 bases between them. Germline V gene sequence: CDR1 SEHNR, CDR2 FQNEAQ (reference sequence). The CDR3 runs to 14 residues. The DNA for the CDR3 is TGTGCCAGCAGCTTAGCGCCAGACCAAGAGACCCAGTACTTC. It yields the protein CASSLAPDQETQYF.

This clone has a single count. V usage is TRBV6-5 and J usage is TRBJ2-7; 10 positions agree with TRBD2. The CDR3 is 15 residues long. Germline-derived CDR1 and CDR2 are MNHEY and SVGAGI. Losses at the gene ends were 5 bases for V and 3 bases for J; bases not matched to a gene: 7. The CDR3 protein is CASSPYSSGGYEQYF. CDR3 DNA sequence: TGTGCCAGCAGTCCTTACTCTAGCGGGGGCTACGAGCAGTACTTC.

This clone was recorded once. The CDR3 bases are TGCAGTGCTCGACAGTTCACTGAAGCTTTCTTT. This sequence encodes CSARQFTEAFF. This sequence joins TRBV20-1 and TRBJ1-1, with D perhaps TRBD1 (5 bases). Germline V lookup: CDR1 DFQATT, CDR2 SNEGSKA (reference sequence). The CDR3 length is 11 residues. The V gene lost 5 bases and the J gene lost 4 bases, with 8 bases spanning the gap.

This chain connects TRBV27 to TRBJ2-7, with 9 nucleotides matching TRBD1. The CDR3 is 16 amino acids. Trimming cost V 5 bases and J 3 bases; bases outside gene matches: 11. CDR1 and CDR2 from the germline V gene are MNHEY and SMNVEV (reference sequence). In DNA, the CDR3 is TGTGCCAGCAGTCTCCCCCCCGGGACAGGGTTCTACGAGCAGTACTTC. This encodes CASSLPPGTGFYEQYF.

This chain joins TRBV5-1 and TRBJ2-6; the D gene is possibly TRBD2 (5 bases). The CDR3 is made up of 14 amino acids. With 4 bases removed from V and 0 bases from J, the gap between germline ends came to 5 bases. The germline V gene encodes CDR1 SGHRS and CDR2 YFSETQ. The CDR3 protein is CASSRGSGANVLTF. The CDR3 coding sequence is TGCGCCAGCAGCCGGGGCTCTGGGGCCAACGTCCTGACTTTC.

The rearrangement links TRBV5-1 to TRBJ2-2, with D possibly being TRBD1 (6 bases). The V and J ends lost 5 bases and 8 bases respectively, with 16 bases between them. The CDR3 is made up of 14 amino acids. Germline loops: CDR1 SGHRS, CDR2 YFSETQ. The chain's CDR3 is CASRHQGIGGELFF. The CDR3 DNA reads TGCGCCAGCAGGCATCAGGGGATCGGTGGGGAGCTGTTTTTT.

The J gene is TRBJ1-1, the V gene TRBV6-5, with D possibly matching TRBD1 (5 bases). This CDR3 region has 15 residues. The germline V gene has CDR1 MNHEY and CDR2 SVGAGI. The germline V and J ends were trimmed by 3 bases and 6 bases, with 17 bases remaining between them. The CDR3 region is CASSYRPAGPSEAFF. As DNA, the CDR3 is TGTGCCAGCAGTTATCGGCCTGCAGGGCCGTCTGAAGCTTTCTTT.

This chain connects TRBV11-2 to TRBJ2-5; 7 nucleotides match TRBD1. Germline assignment: CDR1 SGHAT and CDR2 FQNNGV. V gave up 1 base and J gave up 1 base; unmatched junction bases: 3. The length of the CDR3 is 15 residues. The chain's CDR3 is CASSLGRQGQETQYF. The CDR3 DNA reads as TGTGCCAGCAGCTTAGGCCGACAGGGCCAAGAGACCCAGTACTTC.

V gene TRBV6-6 combines with J gene TRBJ1-5; 7 nucleotides agree with TRBD1. The trim removed 6 bases at V and 4 bases at J, leaving 6 bases unmatched. CDR1 and CDR2 from the germline V gene are MNHNY and SVGAGI (reference sequence). The CDR3 is made up of 14 amino acids. CDR3 sequence (DNA): TGTGCCAGCAGCCCCGACAGGGCAAATCAGCCCCAGCATTTT. The encoded protein is CASSPDRANQPQHF.

J is TRBJ2-7 and V is TRBV19, with 9 bases fitting TRBD2. CDR3 length: 13 residues. Germline CDR1 LNHDA, CDR2 SQIVND (reference sequence). Losses at the gene ends were 8 bases for V and 2 bases for J; bases not matched to a gene: 4. The CDR3 region has the DNA TGTGCCAGTTCCAGCGGGAGGCCCTACGAGCAGTACTTC. Protein product: CASSSGRPYEQYF.

This clone was picked up a small number of times. The chain links TRBV19 to TRBJ2-2; TRBD2 aligns across 10 bases. Germline loops: CDR1 LNHDA, CDR2 SQIVND (reference sequence). With 5 bases clipped from V and 4 bases from J, the junction kept 4 bases outside the gene matches. The CDR3 runs to 15 residues. The CDR3 nucleotides are TGTGCCAGTAGTGCAGCGGGAGGGATCACCGGGGAGCTGTTTTTT. Protein sequence: CASSAAGGITGELFF.

The DNA for the CDR3 is TGTGCCAGCAGCGCAGCCCAAGGGGGTGCGAACACTGAAGCTTTCTTT. Its translation is CASSAAQGGANTEAFF. The chain combines TRBV9 with TRBJ1-1, with D maybe TRBD1 (6 bases). Trimming took 3 bases from V and 1 from J, leaving 16 bases between them. The germline CDR1 and CDR2 sequences are SGDLS and YYNGEE. The CDR3 loop spans 16 amino acids.

The V call is TRBV9, the J call TRBJ1-1, with 10 nucleotides matching TRBD1. CDR1 SGDLS and CDR2 YYNGEE come from the germline V gene. Trimming took 4 bases from V and 5 from J; bases not matched to a gene: 5. This CDR3 is built from 14 residues. CDR3 sequence (DNA): TGTGCCAGCAGCATCGACAGGGGGCGAACTGAAGCTTTCTTT. It is translated as CASSIDRGRTEAFF.

The V and J genes are TRBV5-1 and TRBJ1-2, with TRBD1 identical over 7 bases. V was pared by 0 bases and J by 4 bases, with 3 bases of the junction left unmatched. CDR3 size: 14 residues. CDR1 and CDR2 (germline): SGHRS, YFSETQ. CDR3 residues: CASSLAPGGYGYTF. As DNA, the CDR3 is TGCGCCAGCAGCTTGGCCCCAGGGGGCTATGGCTACACCTTC.